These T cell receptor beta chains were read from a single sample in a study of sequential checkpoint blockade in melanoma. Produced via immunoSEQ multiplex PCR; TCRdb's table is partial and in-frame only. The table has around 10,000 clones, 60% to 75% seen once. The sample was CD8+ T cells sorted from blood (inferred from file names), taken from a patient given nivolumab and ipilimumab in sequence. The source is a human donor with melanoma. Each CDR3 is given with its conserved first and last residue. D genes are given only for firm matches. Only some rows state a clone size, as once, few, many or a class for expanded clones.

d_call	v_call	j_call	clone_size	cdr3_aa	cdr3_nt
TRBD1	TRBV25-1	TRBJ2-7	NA	CASRTGSSYEQYF	TGTGCCAGCCGGACAGGGAGCTCCTACGAGCAGTACTTC
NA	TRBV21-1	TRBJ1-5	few	CASSKGGQGNQPQHF	TGTGCCAGCAGCAAGGGAGGACAGGGAAATCAGCCCCAGCATTTT
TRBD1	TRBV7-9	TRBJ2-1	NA	CASSHTGVREQFF	TGTGCCAGCAGCCATACAGGGGTCAGGGAGCAGTTCTTC
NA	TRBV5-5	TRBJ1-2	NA	CASSPDMNYGYTF	TGTGCCAGCAGCCCTGACATGAACTATGGCTACACCTTC
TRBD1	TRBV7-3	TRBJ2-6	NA	CASSRLPGQSSGANVLTF	TGTGCCAGCAGCCGCTTACCGGGACAGAGCTCTGGGGCCAACGTCCTGACTTTC
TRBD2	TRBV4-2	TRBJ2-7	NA	CASSPSGLAGGEQYF	TGTGCCAGCAGCCCCTCGGGACTAGCGGGAGGGGAGCAGTACTTC
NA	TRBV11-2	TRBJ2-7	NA	CASSYTDSYEQYF	TGTGCCAGCAGCTATACAGACTCCTACGAGCAGTACTTC
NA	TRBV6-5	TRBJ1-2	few	CASSYIQGFGYTF	TGTGCCAGCAGTTACATCCAGGGGTTTGGCTACACCTTC
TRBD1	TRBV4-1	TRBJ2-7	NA	CASSQGQGDIYEQYF	TGCGCCAGCAGCCAAGGGCAGGGGGATATCTACGAGCAGTACTTC
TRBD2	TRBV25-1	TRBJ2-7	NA	CASSLAEGVYEQYF	TGTGCCAGCAGTCTAGCGGAAGGAGTTTACGAGCAGTACTTC
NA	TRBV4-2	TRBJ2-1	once	CASSQDLTSSRDNEQFF	TGTGCCAGCAGCCAAGATTTGACGTCTAGCCGGGATAATGAGCAGTTCTTC
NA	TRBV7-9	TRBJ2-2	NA	CASSPFSPNTGELFF	TGTGCCAGCAGCCCGTTCTCCCCGAACACCGGGGAGCTGTTTTTT
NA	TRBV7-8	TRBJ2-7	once	CASSPGMRAYEQYF	TGTGCCAGCAGCCCTGGTATGCGAGCCTACGAGCAGTACTTC
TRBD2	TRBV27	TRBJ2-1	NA	CASSLSTSEAYNEQFF	TGTGCCAGCAGTTTAAGCACTAGCGAGGCCTACAATGAGCAGTTCTTC
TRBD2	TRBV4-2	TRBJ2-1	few	CASSQGPAGGRDEQFF	TGTGCCAGCAGTCAAGGGCCGGCGGGGGGGCGGGATGAGCAGTTCTTC
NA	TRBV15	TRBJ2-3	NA	CATGSGGLTDTQYF	TGTGCCACTGGCTCGGGGGGCTTAACAGATACGCAGTATTTT
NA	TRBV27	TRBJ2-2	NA	CASSPYDPLTGELFF	TGTGCCAGCAGTCCCTACGATCCCCTCACCGGGGAGCTGTTTTTT
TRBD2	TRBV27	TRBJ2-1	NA	CASSHSSGSSYNEQFF	TGTGCCAGCAGCCATTCTAGCGGGAGCTCCTACAATGAGCAGTTCTTC
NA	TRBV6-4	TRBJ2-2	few	CASSGTNTGELFF	TGTGCCAGCAGTGGGACAAACACCGGGGAGCTGTTTTTT
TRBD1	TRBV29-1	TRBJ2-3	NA	CSLRDDRAPDTQYF	TGCAGCTTACGGGACGACAGGGCCCCAGATACGCAGTATTTT
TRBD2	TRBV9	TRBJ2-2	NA	CASSSFPGLAGVTGELFF	TGTGCCAGCAGCTCCTTCCCGGGACTAGCGGGAGTCACCGGGGAGCTGTTTTTT
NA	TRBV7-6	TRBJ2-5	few	CASSSESGGATQYF	TGTGCCAGCAGCTCGGAGAGCGGAGGCGCGACCCAGTACTTC
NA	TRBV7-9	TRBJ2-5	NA	CASSYTGTYLAETQYF	TGTGCCAGCAGCTATACCGGGACATATCTCGCGGAGACCCAGTACTTC
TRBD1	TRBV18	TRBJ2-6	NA	CASSSLPGTGGYDSGANVLTF	TGTGCCAGCTCATCCTTACCCGGGACAGGGGGCTACGACTCTGGGGCCAACGTCCTGACTTTC
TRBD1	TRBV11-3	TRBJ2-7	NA	CASSSTRGTGGIYEQYF	TGTGCCAGCAGCTCGACCCGAGGGACAGGGGGCATTTACGAGCAGTACTTC
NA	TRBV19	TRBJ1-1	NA	CASSIKRGYDTEAFF	TGTGCCAGTAGTATAAAGAGGGGGTATGACACTGAAGCTTTCTTT
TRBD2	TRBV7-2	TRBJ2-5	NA	CASSLLAGGLETQYF	TGTGCCAGCAGCTTATTAGCGGGAGGCCTCGAAACCCAGTACTTC
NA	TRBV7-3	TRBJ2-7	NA	CASSPWAGWEQYF	TGTGCCAGCAGCCCATGGGCGGGTTGGGAGCAGTACTTC
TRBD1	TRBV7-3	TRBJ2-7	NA	CASSLTGDRMHEQYF	TGTGCCAGCAGCTTAACGGGGGACAGGATGCACGAGCAGTACTTC
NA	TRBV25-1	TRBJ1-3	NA	CASSEQESGNTIYF	TGTGCCAGCAGCGAACAGGAATCTGGAAACACCATATATTTT
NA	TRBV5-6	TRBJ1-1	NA	CASRITGNTEAFF	TGTGCCAGCAGAATCACAGGGAACACTGAAGCTTTCTTT
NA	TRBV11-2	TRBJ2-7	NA	CASSSISSYEQYF	TGTGCCAGCAGCTCGATCAGCTCCTACGAGCAGTACTTC
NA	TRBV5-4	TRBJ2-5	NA	CASSSRLEQETQYF	TGTGCCAGCAGCTCCCGACTAGAACAAGAGACCCAGTACTTC
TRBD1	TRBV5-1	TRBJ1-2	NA	CASSLVDRGRNGYTF	TGCGCCAGCAGCTTGGTAGACAGGGGGCGGAATGGCTACACCTTC
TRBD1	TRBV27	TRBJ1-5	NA	CASSLGTGHQPQHF	TGTGCCAGCAGTTTGGGGACAGGGCATCAGCCCCAGCATTTT
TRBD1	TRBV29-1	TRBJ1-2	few	CSVPGTGRNYGYTF	TGCAGCGTCCCTGGGACAGGGAGAAACTATGGCTACACCTTC
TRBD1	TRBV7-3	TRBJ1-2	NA	CASSSQGEGYTF	TGTGCCAGCAGCTCCCAGGGGGAAGGCTACACCTTC
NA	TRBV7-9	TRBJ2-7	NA	CASSLALSSYEQYF	TGTGCCAGCAGCTTAGCACTTTCCTCCTACGAGCAGTACTTC
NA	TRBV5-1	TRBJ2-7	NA	CASSLNLAGMGEQYF	TGCGCCAGCAGCTTAAATCTGGCGGGAATGGGCGAGCAGTACTTC
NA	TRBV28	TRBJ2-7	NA	CASSPPRSSSYEQYF	TGTGCCAGCAGTCCCCCAAGAAGTAGCTCCTACGAGCAGTACTTC
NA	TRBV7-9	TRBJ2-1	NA	CASSLGEVSSNEQFF	TGTGCCAGCAGCCTGGGAGAGGTATCATCCAATGAGCAGTTCTTC
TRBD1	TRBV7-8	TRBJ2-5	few	CASRSGTDETQYF	TGTGCCAGCAGGTCCGGGACAGATGAGACCCAGTACTTC
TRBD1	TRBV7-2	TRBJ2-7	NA	CASSPTTGPPYEQYF	TGTGCCAGCAGCCCAACGACAGGGCCCCCCTACGAGCAGTACTTC
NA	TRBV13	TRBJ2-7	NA	CASSLGGSSYEQYF	TGTGCCAGCAGCTTAGGAGGGAGCTCCTACGAGCAGTACTTC
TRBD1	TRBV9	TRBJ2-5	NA	CASNSGTGVVETQYF	TGTGCCAGCAATTCCGGGACAGGGGTTGTAGAGACCCAGTACTTC
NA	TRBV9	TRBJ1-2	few	CASSVGPSGSGVANYGYTF	TGTGCCAGCAGCGTAGGCCCGTCAGGGTCGGGGGTAGCTAACTATGGCTACACCTTC
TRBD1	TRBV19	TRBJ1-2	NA	CASNPGTGNLYGYTF	TGTGCCAGTAACCCCGGGACAGGGAATCTTTATGGCTACACCTTC
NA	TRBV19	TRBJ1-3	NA	CASINRGWRNTIYF	TGTGCCAGTATTAATAGGGGGTGGAGAAACACCATATATTTT
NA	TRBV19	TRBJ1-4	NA	CASSILYNEKLFF	TGTGCCAGTAGTATATTATATAATGAAAAACTGTTTTTT
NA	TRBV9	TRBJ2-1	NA	CASSPSGNEQFF	TGTGCCAGCAGCCCTAGTGGGAATGAGCAGTTCTTC
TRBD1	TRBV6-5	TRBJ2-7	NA	CASSHGTGVYEQYF	TGTGCCAGCAGTCACGGGACAGGGGTCTACGAGCAGTACTTC
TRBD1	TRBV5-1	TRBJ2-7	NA	CASSLRQGGEQYF	TGCGCCAGCAGCTTGAGACAGGGTGGCGAGCAGTACTTC
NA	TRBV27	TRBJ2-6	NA	CASSSYNSGANVLTF	TGTGCCAGCAGTTCTTACAACTCTGGGGCCAACGTCCTGACTTTC
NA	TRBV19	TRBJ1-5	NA	CASSLRQNSNQPQHF	TGTGCCAGTAGTCTCCGACAGAATAGCAATCAGCCCCAGCATTTT
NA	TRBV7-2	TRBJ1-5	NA	CASSLAINGQPQHF	TGTGCCAGCAGCTTAGCGATAAACGGTCAGCCCCAGCATTTT
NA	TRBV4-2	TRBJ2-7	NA	CASSQERAFSYEQYF	TGTGCCAGCAGCCAAGAGCGGGCCTTCTCCTACGAGCAGTACTTC
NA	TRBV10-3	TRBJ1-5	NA	CAISEAGMGNQPQHF	TGTGCCATCAGTGAGGCGGGGATGGGCAATCAGCCCCAGCATTTT
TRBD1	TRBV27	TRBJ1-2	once	CASRTGGAGYTF	TGTGCCAGCAGGACAGGGGGCGCTGGCTACACCTTC
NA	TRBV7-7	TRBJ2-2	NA	CASSLEGVAGELFF	TGTGCTAGCAGCTTAGAAGGAGTTGCCGGGGAGCTGTTTTTT